What follows are 20 T cell receptor beta chains derived from one specimen sequenced in a study of OX40 agonist ivuxolimab in advanced cancers. Profiled with immunoSEQ multiplex PCR; TCRdb holds only in-frame clones, not every one. Seen here are approximately 88,000 clones, 88% observed once, and the top ten hold approximately 0.28%. This specimen consisted of CD4+ or CD8+ T cells sorted from blood, obtained in a trial of the OX40 agonist ivuxolimab. Receptors were obtained from an adult with an advanced solid tumor such as melanoma, head and neck, liver or kidney cancer.

The rearrangement uses TRBV5-1 and TRBJ2-5; no firm D call. The V end lost 0 bases, the J end lost 1 base, and 4 bases lay between the germline ends. The CDR3 covers 13 residues. The germline V gene encodes CDR1 SGHRS and CDR2 YFSETQ. The CDR3 DNA sequence: TGCGCCAGCAGCTTGGTGGTCCAAGAGACCCAGTACTTC. Translation gives CASSLVVQETQYF.

The chain uses TRBV29-1 and TRBJ1-2; D is ambiguous. The V gene lost 6 bases and the J gene lost 8 bases, with 10 bases spanning the gap. The germline CDR1 and CDR2 sequences are SQVTM and ANQGSEA. This CDR3 comprises 10 residues. CDR3 protein: CSVVTDGYTF. In DNA, the CDR3 is TGCAGCGTGGTAACGGACGGCTACACCTTC.

This chain links TRBV9 with TRBJ1-5; 9 bases fit TRBD1. This CDR3 has 14 residues. Trimming cost V 3 bases and J 5 bases; bases outside gene matches: 3. The V gene's germline CDR1 is SGDLS and CDR2 YYNGEE. DNA of the CDR3: TGTGCCAGCAGCGCTAGACAGGGGGATCAGCCCCAGCATTTT. Translating it yields CASSARQGDQPQHF.

This clone was observed a single time. The rearrangement joins TRBV7-8 to TRBJ1-2; 7 bases are a match to TRBD1. Germline loops: CDR1 SGHVS, CDR2 FQNEAQ. The CDR3 is 13 amino acids. Trimming cost V 5 bases and J 4 bases; bases outside gene matches: 4. Here the CDR3 reads CASSAPGGYGYTF. CDR3 DNA: TGTGCCAGCAGCGCACCAGGGGGCTATGGCTACACCTTC.

This chain joins TRBV19 and TRBJ2-1; D could derive from TRBD1 or TRBD2 (5 bases each). V dropped 5 bases and J dropped 3 bases, with 11 bases sitting between them. The CDR3 is 14 residues long. The V gene's germline CDR1 is LNHDA and CDR2 SQIVND (reference sequence). CDR3 amino acids: CASSGGKDYNEQFF. The CDR3 DNA is TGTGCCAGTAGTGGGGGTAAGGACTACAATGAGCAGTTCTTC.

This chain connects TRBV5-1 to TRBJ2-5; D is unclear. With the DNA end fitting TRBJ2-7 better, the J assignment may be wrong. This CDR3 has 15 amino acids. Germline lookup yields CDR1 SGHRS and CDR2 YFSETQ. CDR3 sequence reads: CASSLAGYSPYEQYF. CDR3 sequence (DNA): TGCGCCAGCAGCTTGGCCGGTTACAGTCCCTACGAGCAGTACTTC.

This clone has just one count. The chain recombines TRBV6-1 with TRBJ1-2; TRBD1 agrees at 10 bases. The CDR3 sequence is 14 residues long. With V trimmed by 6 bases and J by 6 bases, 7 bases remained unmatched. CDR1 and CDR2 (germline): MNHNS, SASEGT. CDR3 sequence reads: CASRLGTGEHGYTF. For the CDR3, the DNA is TGTGCCAGCAGACTCGGGACAGGGGAACATGGCTACACCTTC.

The chain links TRBV14 to TRBJ2-3; 10 nucleotides line up with TRBD2. Germline-derived CDR1 and CDR2 are SGHDN and FVKESK. Trimming removed 0 bases from V and 3 bases from J; junction bases left unmatched: 9. The CDR3 runs 18 residues. The CDR3 DNA follows: TGTGCCAGCAGCCAAGATGCCCTAGCGGGGGTTTGGACAGATACGCAGTATTTT. Its translation is CASSQDALAGVWTDTQYF.

The gene calls are TRBV10-1 and TRBJ2-5, with TRBD2 identical over 10 bases. The ends lost 3 bases at V and 3 bases at J; junction bases unmatched: 10. The CDR3 has 17 amino acids. Germline CDR1 and CDR2: WNHNN and SYGVQD (reference sequence). CDR3 residues: CASSDGLAGGPEETQYF. The CDR3 coding sequence is TGCGCCAGCAGTGACGGTTTAGCGGGGGGCCCAGAAGAGACCCAGTACTTC.

This rearrangement joins TRBV7-5 to TRBJ2-4; no check of the table's D call, TRBD2, against the DNA was made. TRBV7-5 is a documented pseudogene. The CDR3 loop spans 15 amino acids. The DNA for the CDR3 is TGTGTCAGAAGCCCGGGGGGCGTGGACAAAAACATTCAGTACTTC. Translating gives CVRSPGGVDKNIQYF.

V usage is TRBV5-1 and J usage is TRBJ1-3, with D hard to call. CDR1 SGHRS and CDR2 YFSETQ come from the germline V gene. Trimming shortened V by 5 bases and J by 0 bases, and 9 bases separated the two germline ends. CDR3 length: 14 amino acids. The CDR3 spells CASSSMSSGNTIYF. CDR3 nucleotides: TGCGCCAGCAGTAGCATGAGCTCTGGAAACACCATATATTTT.

With respect to this clone: The junction shows a germline mismatch at one end, possibly a read error. The chain carries TRBV15 and TRBJ2-7; no definite D call. The CDR3 is 14 amino acids. CDR1 and CDR2 (germline): LNHNV, YYDKDF (reference sequence). The CDR3 bases are TGTGCCACCAGCAGAGATTTCGGTTCCTACGGGCAGTACTTC. Translation gives CATSRDFGSYGQYF.

The CDR3 region has the DNA TGTGCCAGCAGTGCGGGCAAGAGCAATCAGCCCCAGCATTTT. Translated, it gives CASSAGKSNQPQHF. The J gene is TRBJ1-5, the V gene TRBV6-1, with no clear D. The V gene's germline CDR1 is MNHNS and CDR2 SASEGT. The V end lost 4 bases, the J end lost 1 base, and 8 bases lay between the germline ends. The CDR3 covers 14 residues.

The V and J genes are TRBV10-1 and TRBJ2-7; the match to TRBD1 covers 8 bases. CDR3 length equals 12 residues. V shed 8 bases and J 6 bases; nucleotides not matched to a gene: 6. Per germline, CDR1 WNHNN and CDR2 SYGVQD (reference sequence). DNA of the CDR3: TGCGCCAGCTCCAGGGGGCCGGCCGAGCAGTACTTC. The encoded protein is CASSRGPAEQYF.

This clone was seen a single time. The V gene is TRBV6-6, the J gene TRBJ1-3; 7 nucleotides agree with TRBD1. CDR1 and CDR2 from the germline V gene are MNHNY and SVGAGI (reference sequence). V lost 6 bases, J lost 1 base, and 6 bases stayed unmatched. This CDR3 has 15 residues. The CDR3 region has the DNA TGTGCCAGCAGCCCGGGGACAGAATCTGGAAACACCATATATTTT. Protein: CASSPGTESGNTIYF.

This clone occurred once. The chain has TRBV9 and TRBJ2-7; TRBD2 might be the D (5 bases). Germline V lookup: CDR1 SGDLS, CDR2 YYNGEE. Trimming took 1 base from V and 0 from J, leaving 8 bases between them. The CDR3 totals 14 residues. CDR3 coding DNA: TGTGCCAGCAGCGTAATGGGGAGCTCCTACGAGCAGTACTTC. This encodes CASSVMGSSYEQYF.

V gene TRBV6-1 combines with J gene TRBJ2-3; perhaps D is TRBD1 or TRBD2 (6 bases each). This CDR3 spans 14 amino acids. V dropped 2 bases and J dropped 10 bases, with 16 bases sitting between them. Germline V gives CDR1 MNHNS, CDR2 SASEGT. CDR3 region: CASSEIGGGGAQYF. In DNA form, the CDR3 reads TGTGCCAGCAGTGAAATAGGAGGGGGAGGTGCGCAGTATTTT.

V usage is TRBV6-5 and J usage is TRBJ1-2; D might be TRBD1 (5 bases). V was pared by 6 bases and J by 7 bases, with 15 bases between. The CDR3 has 13 residues. CDR1 MNHEY and CDR2 SVGAGI come from the germline V gene. The CDR3: CASSLSGQGGYTF. For the CDR3, the DNA is TGTGCCAGCAGCCTCAGCGGGCAGGGTGGCTACACCTTC.

CDR3 residues: CAKRREGTEAFF. The CDR3 region has the DNA TGTGCCAAAAGGAGGGAGGGCACTGAAGCTTTCTTT. V gene TRBV10-3 combines with J gene TRBJ1-1; unclear D gene. The germline V gene encodes CDR1 ENHRY and CDR2 SYGVKD. The ends were cut back, 10 bases at V and 4 bases at J, with 13 bases in the middle. There are 12 residues in the CDR3.

This clone occurred once. The V and J genes are TRBV19 and TRBJ2-2, with 7 bases aligning to TRBD1. The germline gives CDR1 LNHDA, CDR2 SQIVND (reference sequence). After removal of 5 bases from V and 1 base from J, the junction contained 4 bases not matched to a gene. The CDR3 is 15 amino acids. The CDR3 reads CASSPGTENTGELFF. The CDR3 coding sequence is TGTGCCAGTAGTCCCGGGACAGAGAACACCGGGGAGCTGTTTTTT.